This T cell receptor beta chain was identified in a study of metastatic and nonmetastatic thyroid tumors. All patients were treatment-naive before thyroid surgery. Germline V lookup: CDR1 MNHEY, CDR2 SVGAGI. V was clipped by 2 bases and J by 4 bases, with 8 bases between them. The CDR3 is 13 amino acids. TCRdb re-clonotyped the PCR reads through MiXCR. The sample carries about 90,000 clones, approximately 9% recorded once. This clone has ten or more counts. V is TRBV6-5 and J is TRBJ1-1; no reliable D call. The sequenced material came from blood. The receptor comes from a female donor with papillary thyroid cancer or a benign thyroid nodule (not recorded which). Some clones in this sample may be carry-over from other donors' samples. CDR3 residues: CASSYDMLTEAFF. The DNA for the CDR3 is TGTGCCAGCAGTTACGATATGCTCACTGAAGCTTTCTTT.